This T cell receptor (beta chain) comes out of a study of T cell clonality in common variable immunodeficiency. Study-level results: Reportedly, TCR beta sequences from common variable immunodeficiency showed fewer deletions and N-nucleotide insertions.

Profiling relied on immunoSEQ multiplex PCR, and the TCRdb table lists in-frame clones only, not all of them. The repertoire consists of about 60,000 clones, none detected only once. CDR3 length: 13 residues. Deletions cut 4 bases from V and 1 base from J, with 7 bases between. CDR1 is SGHTA, CDR2 FQGNSA, per germline. Many counts were recorded for this clone. The antigen is not known. Sequencing ends 3 residues short of the CDR3 end; the germline J gene provides the rest. The sequenced sample consisted of peripheral blood mononuclear cells. The rearrangement links TRBV7-2 to TRBJ2-5; D is ambiguous. The clonotype was recovered from a person aged 18-69 years in good health. This CDR3 reads CASSSRVQETQYF. CDR3 DNA, as far as it was read: TGTGCCAGCAGCTCCCGCGTCCAAGAGACC.